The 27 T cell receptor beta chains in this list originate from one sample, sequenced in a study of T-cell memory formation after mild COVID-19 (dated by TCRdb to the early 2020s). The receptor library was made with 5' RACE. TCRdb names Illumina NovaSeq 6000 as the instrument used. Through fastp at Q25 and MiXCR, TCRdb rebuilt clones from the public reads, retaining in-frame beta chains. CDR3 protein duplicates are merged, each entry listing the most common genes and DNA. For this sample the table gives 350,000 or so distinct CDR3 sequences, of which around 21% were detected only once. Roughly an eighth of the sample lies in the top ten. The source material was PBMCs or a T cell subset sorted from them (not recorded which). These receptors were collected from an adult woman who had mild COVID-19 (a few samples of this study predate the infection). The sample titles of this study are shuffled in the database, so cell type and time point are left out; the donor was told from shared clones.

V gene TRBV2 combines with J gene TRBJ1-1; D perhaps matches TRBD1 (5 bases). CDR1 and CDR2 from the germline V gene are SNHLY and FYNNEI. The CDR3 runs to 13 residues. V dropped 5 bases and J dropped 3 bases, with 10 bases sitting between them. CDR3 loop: CASSKGGDTEAFF. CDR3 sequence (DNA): TGTGCCAGCAGTAAGGGAGGGGACACTGAAGCTTTCTTT.

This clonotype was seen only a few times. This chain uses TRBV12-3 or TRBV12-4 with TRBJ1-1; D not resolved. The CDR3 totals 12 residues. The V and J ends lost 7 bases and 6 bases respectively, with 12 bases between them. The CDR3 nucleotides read TGTGCCAGCACCTTACTGGGCCCTGAAGCTTTCTTT. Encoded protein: CASTLLGPEAFF.

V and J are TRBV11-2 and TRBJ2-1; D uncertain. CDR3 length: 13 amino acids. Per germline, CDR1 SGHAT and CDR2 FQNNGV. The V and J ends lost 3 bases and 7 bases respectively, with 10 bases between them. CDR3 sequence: CASSFAEENEQFF. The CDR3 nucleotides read TGTGCCAGCAGCTTTGCAGAGGAGAATGAGCAGTTCTTC. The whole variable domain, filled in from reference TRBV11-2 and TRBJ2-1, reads EAGVAQSPRYKIIEKRQSVAFWCNPISGHATLYWYQQILGQGPKLLIQFQNNGVVDDSQLPKDRFSAERLKGVDSTLKIQPAKLEDSAVYLCASSFAEENEQFFGPGTRLTVL.

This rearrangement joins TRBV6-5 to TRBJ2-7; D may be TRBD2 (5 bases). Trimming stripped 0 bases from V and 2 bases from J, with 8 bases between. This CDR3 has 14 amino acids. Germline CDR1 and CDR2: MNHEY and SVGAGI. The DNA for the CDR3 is TGTGCCAGCAGTTACTCCGGGATACCCTACGAGCAGTACTTC. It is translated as CASSYSGIPYEQYF.

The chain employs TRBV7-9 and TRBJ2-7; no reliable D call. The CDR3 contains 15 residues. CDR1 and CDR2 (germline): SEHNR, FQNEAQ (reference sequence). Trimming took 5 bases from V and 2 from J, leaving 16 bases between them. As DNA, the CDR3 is TGTGCCAGCAGCCCCCTCTGGAAATCAACCTACGAGCAGTACTTC. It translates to CASSPLWKSTYEQYF.

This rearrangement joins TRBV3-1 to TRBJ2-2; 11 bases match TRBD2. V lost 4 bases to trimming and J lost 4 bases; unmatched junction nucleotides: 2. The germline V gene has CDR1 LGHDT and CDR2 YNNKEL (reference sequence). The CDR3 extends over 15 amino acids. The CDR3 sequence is CASSRSGGATGELFF. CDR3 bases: TGTGCCAGCAGCCGTAGCGGGGGGGCCACCGGGGAGCTGTTTTTT.

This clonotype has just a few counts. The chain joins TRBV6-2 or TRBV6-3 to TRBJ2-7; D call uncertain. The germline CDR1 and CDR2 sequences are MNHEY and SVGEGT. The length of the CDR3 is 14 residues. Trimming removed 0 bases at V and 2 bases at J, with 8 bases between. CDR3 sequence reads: CASSYSGHPYEQYF. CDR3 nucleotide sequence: TGTGCCAGCAGTTACTCTGGCCACCCCTACGAGCAGTACTTC.

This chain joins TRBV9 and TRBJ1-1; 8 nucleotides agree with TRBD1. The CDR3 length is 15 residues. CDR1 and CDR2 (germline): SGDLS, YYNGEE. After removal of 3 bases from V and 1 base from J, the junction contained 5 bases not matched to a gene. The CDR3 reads CASSARGTGNTEAFF. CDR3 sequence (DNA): TGTGCCAGCAGCGCCCGAGGGACAGGGAACACTGAAGCTTTCTTT.

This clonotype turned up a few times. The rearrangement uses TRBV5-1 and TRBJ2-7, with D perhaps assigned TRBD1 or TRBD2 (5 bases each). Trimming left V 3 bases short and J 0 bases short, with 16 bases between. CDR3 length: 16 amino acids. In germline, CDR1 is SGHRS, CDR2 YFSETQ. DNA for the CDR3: TGCGCCAGCAGCTCGAACGATGGGACCTTCTCCTACGAGCAGTACTTC. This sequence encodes CASSSNDGTFSYEQYF.

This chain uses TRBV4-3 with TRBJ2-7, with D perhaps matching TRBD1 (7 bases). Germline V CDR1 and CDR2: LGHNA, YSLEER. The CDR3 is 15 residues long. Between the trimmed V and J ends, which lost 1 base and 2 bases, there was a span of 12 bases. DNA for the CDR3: TGCGCCAGCAGCCAAGGGGGGGACAGCACCTACGAGCAGTACTTC. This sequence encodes CASSQGGDSTYEQYF.

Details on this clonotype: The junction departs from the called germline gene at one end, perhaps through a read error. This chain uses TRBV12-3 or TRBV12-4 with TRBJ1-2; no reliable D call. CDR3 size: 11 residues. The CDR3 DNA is TGTGCCAGCAGTTTGAATACTCTAGCTGCCTTC. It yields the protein CASSLNTLAAF.

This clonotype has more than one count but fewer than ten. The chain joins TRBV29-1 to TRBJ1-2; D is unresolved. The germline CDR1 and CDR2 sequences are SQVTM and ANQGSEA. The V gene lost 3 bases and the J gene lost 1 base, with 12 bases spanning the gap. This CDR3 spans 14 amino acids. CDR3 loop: CSVDNGDINYGYTF. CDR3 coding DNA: TGCAGCGTTGATAACGGAGATATTAACTATGGCTACACCTTC. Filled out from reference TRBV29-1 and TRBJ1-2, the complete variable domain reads SAVISQKPSRDICQRGTSLTIQCQVDSQVTMMFWYRQQPGQSLTLIATANQGSEATYESGFVIDKFPISRPNLTFSTLTVSNMSPEDSSIYLCSVDNGDINYGYTFGSGTRLTVV.

The CDR3 protein is CSAPFAGGPNEQYF. The CDR3 DNA follows: TGCAGTGCTCCCTTCGCGGGAGGCCCAAACGAGCAGTACTTC. The chain couples TRBV20-1 to TRBJ2-7; 8 bases agree with TRBD2. CDR3 length equals 14 residues. After removal of 5 bases from V and 5 bases from J, the junction contained 11 bases not matched to a gene. Germline CDR1 reads DFQATT; CDR2 reads SNEGSKA (reference sequence).

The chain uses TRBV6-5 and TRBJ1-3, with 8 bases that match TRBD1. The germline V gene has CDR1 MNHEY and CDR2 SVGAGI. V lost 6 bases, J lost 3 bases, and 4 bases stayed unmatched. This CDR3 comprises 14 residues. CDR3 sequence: CASRQGANGNTIYF. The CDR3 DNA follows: TGTGCCAGCAGGCAGGGGGCAAATGGAAACACCATATATTTT.

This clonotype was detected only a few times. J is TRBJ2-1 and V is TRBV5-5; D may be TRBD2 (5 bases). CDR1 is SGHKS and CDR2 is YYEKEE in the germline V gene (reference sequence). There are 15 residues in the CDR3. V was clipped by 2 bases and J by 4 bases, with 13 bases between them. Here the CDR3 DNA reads TGTGCCAGCAGCTTCGGCTTCGGGGATTACAATGAGCAGTTCTTC. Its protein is CASSFGFGDYNEQFF.

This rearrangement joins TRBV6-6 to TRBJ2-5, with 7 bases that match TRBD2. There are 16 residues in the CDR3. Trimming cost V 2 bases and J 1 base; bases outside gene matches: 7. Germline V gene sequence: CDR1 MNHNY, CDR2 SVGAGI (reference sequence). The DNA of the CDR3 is TGTGCCAGCAGTTACCCCTCGCGGGGGAGCCAAGAGACCCAGTACTTC. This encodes CASSYPSRGSQETQYF.

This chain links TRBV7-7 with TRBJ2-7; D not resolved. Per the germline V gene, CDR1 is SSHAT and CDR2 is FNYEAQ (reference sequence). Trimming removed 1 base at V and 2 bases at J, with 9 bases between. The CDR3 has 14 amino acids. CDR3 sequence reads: CASSLGPRAYEQYF. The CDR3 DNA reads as TGTGCCAGCAGCTTAGGCCCTCGGGCCTACGAGCAGTACTTC.

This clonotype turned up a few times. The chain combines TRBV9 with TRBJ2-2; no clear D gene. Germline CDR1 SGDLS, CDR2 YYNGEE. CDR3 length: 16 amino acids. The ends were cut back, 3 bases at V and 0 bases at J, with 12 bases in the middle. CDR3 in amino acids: CASSDRRSANTGELFF. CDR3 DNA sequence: TGTGCCAGCAGCGACCGTAGGAGCGCGAACACCGGGGAGCTGTTTTTT. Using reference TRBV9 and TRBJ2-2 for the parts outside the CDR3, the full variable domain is DSGVTQTPKHLITATGQRVTLRCSPRSGDLSVYWYQQSLDQGLQFLIQYYNGEERAKGNILERFSAQQFPDLHSELNLSSLELGDSALYFCASSDRRSANTGELFFGEGSRLTVL.

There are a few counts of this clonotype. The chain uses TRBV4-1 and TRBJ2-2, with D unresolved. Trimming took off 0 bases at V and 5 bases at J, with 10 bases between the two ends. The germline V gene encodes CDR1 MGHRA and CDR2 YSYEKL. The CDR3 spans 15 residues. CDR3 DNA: TGCGCCAGCAGCCAAGATCGCGCGGAAACCGGGGAGCTGTTTTTT. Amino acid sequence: CASSQDRAETGELFF.

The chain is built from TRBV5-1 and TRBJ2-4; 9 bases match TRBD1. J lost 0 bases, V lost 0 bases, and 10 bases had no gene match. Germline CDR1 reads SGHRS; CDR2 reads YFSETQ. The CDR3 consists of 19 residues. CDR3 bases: TGCGCCAGCAGCTTGGCCGGGACAGGGTTGCTCCTAGCCAAAAACATTCAGTACTTC. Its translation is CASSLAGTGLLLAKNIQYF.

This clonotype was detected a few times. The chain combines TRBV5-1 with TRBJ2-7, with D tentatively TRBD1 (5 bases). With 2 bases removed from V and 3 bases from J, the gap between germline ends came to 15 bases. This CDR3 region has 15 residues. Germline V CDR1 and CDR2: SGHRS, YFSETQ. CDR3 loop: CASSLTATQGYEQYF. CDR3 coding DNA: TGCGCCAGCAGCTTAACGGCCACGCAGGGCTACGAGCAGTACTTC.

CDR3: CASSLDALAGVRGDTQYF. In DNA, the CDR3 is TGTGCCAGCAGCTTAGATGCATTAGCGGGAGTCCGAGGAGATACGCAGTATTTT. The chain recombines TRBV11-2 with TRBJ2-3, with 9 bases lining up with TRBD2. The CDR3 totals 18 residues. Germline lookup yields CDR1 SGHAT and CDR2 FQNNGV. The V segment lost 0 bases and the J segment 5 bases; nucleotides outside the gene matches: 12.

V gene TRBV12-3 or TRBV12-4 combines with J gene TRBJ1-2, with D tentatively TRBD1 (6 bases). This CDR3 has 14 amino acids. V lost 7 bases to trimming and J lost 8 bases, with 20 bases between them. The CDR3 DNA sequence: TGTGCCAGCATCCTTGAGGCCGGACAGCGAGGCTACACCTTC. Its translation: CASILEAGQRGYTF.

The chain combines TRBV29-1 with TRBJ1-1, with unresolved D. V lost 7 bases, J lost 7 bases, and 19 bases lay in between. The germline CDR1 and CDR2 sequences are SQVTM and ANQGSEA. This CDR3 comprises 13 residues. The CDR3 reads CSGLPHPSGEAFF. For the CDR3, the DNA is TGCAGCGGTCTCCCTCACCCATCGGGTGAAGCTTTCTTT. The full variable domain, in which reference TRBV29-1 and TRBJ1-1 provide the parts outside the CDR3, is SAVISQKPSRDICQRGTSLTIQCQVDSQVTMMFWYRQQPGQSLTLIATANQGSEATYESGFVIDKFPISRPNLTFSTLTVSNMSPEDSSIYLCSGLPHPSGEAFFGQGTRLTVV.

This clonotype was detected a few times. The CDR3 nucleotides are TGTGCCAGCAGCGCAGGCTTAGGGCAGTTCTTC. Its translation: CASSAGLGQFF. V gene TRBV9 combines with J gene TRBJ2-1; no clear D gene. V was trimmed by 3 bases and J by 12 bases, leaving 10 bases between them. CDR1 and CDR2 from the germline V gene are SGDLS and YYNGEE. The CDR3 is 11 residues long.

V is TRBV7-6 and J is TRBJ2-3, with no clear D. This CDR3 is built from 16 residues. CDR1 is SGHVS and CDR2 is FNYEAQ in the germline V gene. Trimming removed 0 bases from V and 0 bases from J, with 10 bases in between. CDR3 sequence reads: CASSLAVSLSTDTQYF. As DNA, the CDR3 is TGTGCCAGCAGCTTAGCGGTTTCCCTTAGCACAGATACGCAGTATTTT.

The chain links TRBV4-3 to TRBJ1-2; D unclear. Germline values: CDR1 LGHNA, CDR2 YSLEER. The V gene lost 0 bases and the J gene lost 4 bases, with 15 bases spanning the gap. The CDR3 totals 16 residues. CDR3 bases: TGCGCCAGCAGCCAAGAAAACACCCGAGGGATCTATGGCTACACCTTC. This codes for CASSQENTRGIYGYTF.